The text below deals with one T cell receptor beta chain. Its antigen is not identified. The source of the sample is a study of vaccination and CD4 T cells after COVID-19. The treatment is: approximately 9-day PBMC culture with coronavirus spike peptide pools or control peptides (ViraFEST assay). From the unexposed donor, CD4+ T cells were collected ahead of the COVID-19 pandemic (2011-2018). The Oncomine TCR Beta short-read assay was applied to DNA of cultured CD4+ T cells. TCRdb processed the PCR reads anew with MiXCR; each CDR3 protein has one entry. The table shows almost 7,500 distinct CDR3 sequences, with roughly 31% occurring only once. V was clipped by 10 bases and J by 1 base, with 11 bases between them. From germline, CDR1 is ENHRY and CDR2 SYGVKD. This CDR3 has 13 amino acids.

Sequenced input: CD4+ T cells from blood, cultured in vitro. This chain uses TRBV10-3 with TRBJ1-3; D is unclear. This receptor was obtained from a human donor in good health. CDR3 DNA: TGTGCCAGCCATTCGGAATCTGGAAACACCATATATTTT. Protein product: CASHSESGNTIYF.